This T cell receptor (beta chain) was sequenced for a study of T-cell reconstitution after alpha-beta-depleted transplantation in children. General observations from the study: The study reportedly traced alpha-beta T cells about two months after transplant to several hundred expanded graft clones. Newly produced T cells mostly accounted for T-cell counts and diversity one year post-transplant.

Molecular barcoding with unique molecular identifiers was used for the TCRbeta library. Each CDR3 protein gets one entry after TCRdb re-called the PCR reads with MiXCR. The data contain about 350,000 distinct CDR3 sequences, 15% to 20% of them seen just once; the ten biggest clones take up around 43%. This clonotype appeared a few times. The antigen is unknown. The clonotype was recovered from a male patient between 2 and 15 years old who had a stem cell transplant for acute lymphoblastic leukemia, so the T cells may come from the graft donor. Sequenced here: PBMCs, mostly from graft donor cells, sampled 360 days after TCRalphabeta/CD19-depleted stem cell transplant.

The CDR3 sequence: CASSVGGTGGETQYF. As DNA, the CDR3 is TGTGCCAGCAGCGTAGGGGGAACAGGGGGAGAGACCCAGTACTTC. V gene TRBV9 combines with J gene TRBJ2-5; 8 bases fit TRBD1. The V gene's germline CDR1 is SGDLS and CDR2 YYNGEE. The CDR3 runs 15 residues. V dropped 0 bases and J dropped 4; count of bases not matched to a gene: 5.